These 29 T cell receptor beta chains came from one sample sequenced in a study of blood T cell repertoires in COVID-19 (dated by TCRdb to 2018 to 2021). Library creation used the immunoSEQ multiplex PCR assay. The clones in this table, taken by TCRdb from immuneACCESS, are in-frame only. Not every clone is retained; where verified, under half of the shortfall comes from an unresolved V gene, and the cause of the rest is unknown. The sample table holds tens of thousands of clones, of which 85% to 90% were seen once. The ten largest account for around 10% of the sample. The sample consisted of peripheral blood. All receptors come from a man older than 75 with active or convalescent COVID-19.

J is TRBJ2-1 and V is TRBV11-3; unclear D gene. The length of the CDR3 is 13 residues. In germline, CDR1 is SGHNT, CDR2 YENEEA. V was trimmed by 1 base and J by 6 bases, leaving 7 bases between them. The CDR3 here is CASSLGLINEQFF. DNA for the CDR3: TGTGCCAGCAGCTTAGGACTGATCAATGAGCAGTTCTTC.

This chain uses TRBV5-1 with TRBJ1-6; 8 bases are a match to TRBD1. Germline values: CDR1 SGHRS, CDR2 YFSETQ. J was trimmed by 6 bases and V by 7 bases; bases with no gene match: 6. This CDR3 region has 14 residues. CDR3 in amino acids: CASRLDRVNSPLHF. As DNA, the CDR3 is TGCGCCAGCCGATTGGACAGGGTTAATTCACCCCTCCACTTT.

This clone has only a few counts. The V call is TRBV6-6, the J call TRBJ2-7; TRBD2 matches at 11 bases. V lost 6 bases to trimming and J lost 0 bases; unmatched junction nucleotides: 4. The CDR3 covers 15 residues. Germline V lookup: CDR1 MNHNY, CDR2 SVGAGI (reference sequence). CDR3 sequence reads: CASRGLAVYSYEQYF. For the CDR3, the DNA is TGTGCCAGCAGGGGACTAGCGGTATACTCCTACGAGCAGTACTTC.

This chain joins TRBV7-9 and TRBJ2-2; D might be TRBD2 (5 bases). This CDR3 spans 15 amino acids. CDR1 is SEHNR and CDR2 is FQNEAQ in the germline V gene (reference sequence). The V gene lost 2 bases and the J gene lost 4 bases, with 11 bases spanning the gap. The CDR3 loop is CASSLSGILTGELFF. The CDR3 DNA reads as TGTGCCAGCAGCTTATCGGGAATTCTCACCGGGGAGCTGTTTTTT.

V gene TRBV7-2 combines with J gene TRBJ2-7, with 8 nucleotides matching TRBD2. Germline-derived CDR1 and CDR2 are SGHTA and FQGNSA. V lost 3 bases, J lost 4 bases, and 5 bases stayed unmatched. The CDR3 runs 14 residues. CDR3 nucleotide sequence: TGTGCCAGCAGCTTGGGGCGGGGGGCGTACGAGCAGTACTTC. Its protein is CASSLGRGAYEQYF.

This chain joins TRBV6-5 and TRBJ2-7; no reliable D call. This CDR3 has 12 amino acids. Between the trimmed V and J ends, which lost 6 bases and 1 base, there was a span of 7 bases. The germline V gene encodes CDR1 MNHEY and CDR2 SVGAGI. The CDR3 protein is CASRQASYEQYF. CDR3 nucleotides: TGTGCCAGCAGGCAAGCTTCCTACGAGCAGTACTTC.

This clone was seen just once. V usage is TRBV6-6 and J usage is TRBJ1-1, with 9 bases that match TRBD1. V was pared by 6 bases and J by 3 bases, with 5 bases of the junction left unmatched. CDR3 length equals 14 residues. Per germline, CDR1 MNHNY and CDR2 SVGAGI (reference sequence). CDR3 nucleotide sequence: TGTGCCAGCAGCCTGCGGGACAGGGACACTGAAGCTTTCTTT. Encoded protein: CASSLRDRDTEAFF.

The DNA for the CDR3 is TGTGCCAGCAGCTTCAGCAGGGCTGGAAACACCATATATTTT. Translating gives CASSFSRAGNTIYF. V gene TRBV7-2 combines with J gene TRBJ1-3; a weak D match, TRBD1 (5 bases). The germline gives CDR1 SGHTA, CDR2 FQGNSA. V lost 3 bases, J lost 2 bases, and 8 bases lay in between. The CDR3 is made up of 14 amino acids.

In its sample, this clone was seen a few times. This chain links TRBV12-3 or TRBV12-4 with TRBJ1-6; D gene uncertain. The CDR3 covers 13 residues. V was pared by 0 bases and J by 7 bases, with 4 bases between. CDR3 in amino acids: CASSLAENSPLHF. CDR3 DNA sequence: TGTGCCAGCAGTTTAGCTGAGAATTCACCCCTCCACTTT.

The chain couples TRBV11-1 to TRBJ2-7; 8 positions agree with TRBD1. The CDR3 totals 12 residues. The germline gives CDR1 SGHAT, CDR2 FQDESV (reference sequence). V lost 6 bases and J lost 6; bases outside the gene matches: 4. The CDR3 DNA follows: TGTGCCAGCAGAGGACAGGGTTCCGAGCAGTACTTC. Its protein is CASRGQGSEQYF.

V gene TRBV12-3 or TRBV12-4 combines with J gene TRBJ1-2; the D is unclear. Trimming left V 4 bases short and J 8 bases short, with 8 bases between. CDR3 length: 11 residues. This chain's CDR3 is CASSSEVGYTF. DNA for the CDR3: TGTGCCAGCAGTTCTGAGGTGGGCTACACCTTC.

This clone was observed a few times. The gene calls are TRBV6-4 and TRBJ2-3, with 8 bases lining up with TRBD1. CDR1 is MRHNA, CDR2 SNTAGT, per germline. The CDR3 extends over 15 amino acids. J was trimmed by 3 bases and V by 4 bases; bases with no gene match: 6. The CDR3 spells CASSVTGGRTDTQYF. The CDR3 nucleotides read TGTGCCAGCAGTGTAACAGGGGGTCGTACAGATACGCAGTATTTT.

The V and J genes are TRBV9 and TRBJ2-3; TRBD2 agrees at 13 bases. There are 16 residues in the CDR3. Germline trimming cut 3 bases from V and 6 bases from J; bases unmatched to any gene: 7. Germline loops: CDR1 SGDLS, CDR2 YYNGEE. The CDR3, as DNA: TGTGCCAGCAGCGACGACGGGACTAGCGGGGACGATACGCAGTATTTT. Translating it yields CASSDDGTSGDDTQYF.

V usage is TRBV11-2 and J usage is TRBJ1-6, with D possibly being TRBD1 (6 bases). Germline V gene sequence: CDR1 SGHAT, CDR2 FQNNGV. The CDR3 is 15 amino acids. V was pared by 6 bases and J by 6 bases, with 15 bases between. The CDR3 bases are TGTGCCAGCAGTCAACAGGGAAGGTTTAATTCACCCCTCCACTTT. Translated, it gives CASSQQGRFNSPLHF.

The chain employs TRBV5-5 and TRBJ1-2, with TRBD1 matching 7 bases. After removal of 0 bases from V and 9 bases from J, the junction contained 5 bases not matched to a gene. Germline assignment: CDR1 SGHKS and CDR2 YYEKEE (reference sequence). The length of the CDR3 is 13 residues. CDR3 DNA: TGTGCCAGCAGCTTGGCCGAGGGGGCAAGCTACACCTTC. This encodes CASSLAEGASYTF.

The V call is TRBV12-3 or TRBV12-4, the J call TRBJ1-3, with D unresolved. The CDR3 length is 12 residues. The V end was cut by 1 base, the J end by 6 bases, with 4 bases between. CDR3: CASSLGENTIYF. In DNA form, the CDR3 reads TGTGCCAGCAGTTTAGGCGAAAACACCATATATTTT.

The sample holds one count of this clone. V and J are TRBV5-5 and TRBJ2-7; 10 bases agree with TRBD2. This CDR3 spans 14 amino acids. CDR1 and CDR2 from the germline V gene are SGHKS and YYEKEE (reference sequence). The V and J ends lost 4 bases and 3 bases, in that order; junction bases with no gene match: 4. DNA of the CDR3: TGTGCCAGCAGCGGCGGACTAGCGGTCTACGAGCAGTACTTC. The encoded protein is CASSGGLAVYEQYF.

The chain is built from TRBV4-1 and TRBJ2-2; 11 bases are a match to TRBD2. This CDR3 has 15 amino acids. V shed 1 base, J shed 6 bases, and the junction held 1 base outside the gene matches. CDR1 is MGHRA and CDR2 is YSYEKL in the germline V gene. The CDR3 reads CASSQGLAGPGELFF. In DNA, the CDR3 is TGCGCCAGCAGCCAAGGACTAGCGGGACCCGGGGAGCTGTTTTTT.

The rearrangement joins TRBV18 to TRBJ1-1; D remains unclear. The germline gives CDR1 KGHSH, CDR2 LQKENI. The V gene lost 3 bases and the J gene lost 4 bases, with 9 bases spanning the gap. The CDR3 sequence is 13 residues long. CDR3 sequence (DNA): TGTGCCAGCTCACCCGGTGGTAGCACTGAAGCTTTCTTT. The encoded protein is CASSPGGSTEAFF.

This sequence joins TRBV2 and TRBJ2-1; the D is unclear. CDR3 length: 15 amino acids. CDR1 is SNHLY, CDR2 FYNNEI, per germline. The V end was cut by 6 bases, the J end by 7 bases, with 19 bases between. The CDR3 loop reads CASSAGLAALNEQFF. In DNA form, the CDR3 reads TGTGCCAGCAGCGCTGGGTTAGCAGCGTTAAATGAGCAGTTCTTC.

This rearrangement joins TRBV25-1 to TRBJ1-4; D remains unclear. The germline V gene encodes CDR1 MGHDK and CDR2 SYGVNS. The V and J ends lost 3 bases and 1 base respectively, with 6 bases between them. The CDR3 runs 14 residues. CDR3 region: CASSDPVTNEKLFF. CDR3 DNA: TGTGCCAGCAGTGACCCAGTAACTAATGAAAAACTGTTTTTT.

This clone was detected a few times. The chain has TRBV7-9 and TRBJ1-4; D might be TRBD1 (5 bases). This CDR3 is built from 17 residues. From germline, CDR1 is SEHNR and CDR2 FQNEAQ (reference sequence). V dropped 5 bases and J dropped 4 bases, with 20 bases sitting between them. The CDR3 sequence is CASSKTPQGGGNEKLFF. CDR3 bases: TGTGCCAGCAGCAAGACACCGCAGGGCGGGGGTAATGAAAAACTGTTTTTT.

Written as DNA, the CDR3 is TGCGCCAGCAGCCCTACTAGCGGGGGGGTTAGAGATACGCAGTATTTT. Translated: CASSPTSGGVRDTQYF. The chain carries TRBV5-1 and TRBJ2-3; 13 bases are shared with TRBD2. The trim removed 4 bases at V and 5 bases at J, leaving 7 bases unmatched. Germline V gene sequence: CDR1 SGHRS, CDR2 YFSETQ. The CDR3 is 16 amino acids.

This chain connects TRBV18 to TRBJ1-5, with D unclear. The CDR3 contains 13 residues. Trimming cost V 3 bases and J 4 bases, with 7 bases left between them. Looked up from germline, CDR1 is KGHSH and CDR2 is LQKENI. The CDR3 coding sequence is TGTGCCAGCTCACCCTCGGGAAATCAGCCCCAGCATTTT. Its translation is CASSPSGNQPQHF.

V is TRBV19 and J is TRBJ2-2; D not resolved. Trimming cost V 3 bases and J 4 bases, with 9 bases left between them. Germline V gives CDR1 LNHDA, CDR2 SQIVND (reference sequence). The CDR3 consists of 14 residues. This chain's CDR3 is CASSIKSFTGELFF. CDR3 nucleotide sequence: TGTGCCAGTAGTATTAAATCCTTCACCGGGGAGCTGTTTTTT.

This rearrangement joins TRBV29-1 to TRBJ1-1, with D unclear. Germline loops: CDR1 SQVTM, CDR2 ANQGSEA. The CDR3 has 11 residues. V lost 6 bases and J 1 base, leaving 6 bases between the germline ends. CDR3 DNA: TGCAGCGTGTCAAAGAACACTGAAGCTTTCTTT. The encoded protein is CSVSKNTEAFF. Based on the CDR3 plus reference TRBV29-1 and TRBJ1-1, the full variable domain is SAVISQKPSRDICQRGTSLTIQCQVDSQVTMMFWYRQQPGQSLTLIATANQGSEATYESGFVIDKFPISRPNLTFSTLTVSNMSPEDSSIYLCSVSKNTEAFFGQGTRLTVV.

This clone was detected only a few times. The chain recombines TRBV27 with TRBJ1-1; unclear D gene. The germline CDR1 and CDR2 sequences are MNHEY and SMNVEV (reference sequence). This CDR3 is built from 14 residues. V was pared by 4 bases and J by 1 base, with 10 bases between. CDR3 amino acids: CASSSPLRNTEAFF. The DNA of the CDR3 is TGTGCCAGCAGTTCGCCACTGAGGAACACTGAAGCTTTCTTT.

The rearrangement uses TRBV2 and TRBJ1-1; a weak D match, TRBD1 (6 bases). Germline V lookup: CDR1 SNHLY, CDR2 FYNNEI. Trimming pared 6 bases from V and 0 bases from J, leaving 11 bases between. CDR3 length: 14 residues. CDR3: CASRYRAMNTEAFF. The CDR3 region has the DNA TGTGCCAGCAGATACAGGGCCATGAACACTGAAGCTTTCTTT.

The chain uses TRBV19 and TRBJ1-1; D is possibly TRBD1 (6 bases). V was shortened by 3 bases and J by 2 bases, with 16 bases between the two germline ends. Germline V gene data show CDR1 as LNHDA and CDR2 as SQIVND (reference sequence). This CDR3 has 16 residues. In DNA form, the CDR3 reads TGTGCCAGTAGTATCCAGGGGATGTTTAAAAACACTGAAGCTTTCTTT. As protein: CASSIQGMFKNTEAFF.